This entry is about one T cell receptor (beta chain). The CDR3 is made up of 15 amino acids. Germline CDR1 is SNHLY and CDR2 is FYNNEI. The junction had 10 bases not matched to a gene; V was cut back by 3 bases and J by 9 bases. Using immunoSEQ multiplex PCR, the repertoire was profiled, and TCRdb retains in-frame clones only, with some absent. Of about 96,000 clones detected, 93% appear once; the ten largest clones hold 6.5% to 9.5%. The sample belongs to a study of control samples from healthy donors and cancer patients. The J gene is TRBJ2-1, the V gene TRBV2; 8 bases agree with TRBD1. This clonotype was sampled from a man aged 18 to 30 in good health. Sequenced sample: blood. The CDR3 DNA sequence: TGTGCCAGCAGTGATGCTGCCAGGGGGCACAGTGAGCAGTTCTTC. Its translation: CASSDAARGHSEQFF.